Following are 25 T cell receptor beta chains from one sample sequenced in a study of blood T cell repertoires in COVID-19. Clones were sequenced by immunoSEQ multiplex PCR, and TCRdb holds only the in-frame ones, with some missing. The data hold approximately 220,000 clones, with about four fifths observed a single time. The specimen sequenced was PBMCs or T cells enriched from blood (not recorded which). These receptors were taken from a woman aged 40-49 years with acute COVID-19.

This chain links TRBV19 with TRBJ1-2; TRBD1 matches 10 bases. V shed 6 bases and J 8 bases; nucleotides not matched to a gene: 15. CDR1 and CDR2 (germline): LNHDA, SQIVND (reference sequence). There are 16 residues in the CDR3. The CDR3 here is CASSRRGTGDRDGYTF. The CDR3 bases are TGTGCCAGTAGCCGTCGCGGGACAGGGGATCGGGACGGCTACACCTTC.

This clone appeared once. The chain links TRBV7-9 to TRBJ2-7; no firm D call. Trimming shortened V by 4 bases and J by 3 bases, and 13 bases separated the two germline ends. Germline V CDR1 and CDR2: SEHNR, FQNEAQ (reference sequence). The length of the CDR3 is 14 residues. The CDR3, as DNA: TGTGCCAGCAGCTCTTACAGACAAATCTACGAGCAGTACTTC. Its translation is CASSSYRQIYEQYF.

This clone has only one observation. The V call is TRBV3-1 (or the pseudogene TRBV3-2), the J call TRBJ2-1; D unclear. V lost 0 bases, J lost 5 bases, and 14 bases lay in between. Germline values: CDR1 LGHDT, CDR2 YNNKEL (reference sequence). This CDR3 has 16 amino acids. CDR3 DNA sequence: TGTGCCAGCAGCCAAGACCGAGGCTTTTGGGACAATGAGCAGTTCTTC. Protein: CASSQDRGFWDNEQFF.

This chain connects TRBV6-6 to TRBJ1-1; TRBD1 is a possible D gene (6 bases). In germline, CDR1 is MNHNY, CDR2 SVGAGI (reference sequence). The CDR3 length is 14 residues. V was trimmed by 5 bases and J by 11 bases, leaving 21 bases between them. The CDR3 reads CASSLPRDIPGAFF. In nucleotides, the CDR3 is TGTGCCAGCAGTCTGCCGAGGGACATCCCCGGGGCTTTCTTT.

This clone was picked up a small number of times. The gene calls are TRBV14 and TRBJ1-1, with 8 bases identical to TRBD1. Germline V gene lookup returns CDR1 SGHDN and CDR2 FVKESK. The CDR3 spans 15 residues. V lost 1 base, J lost 7 bases, and 8 bases stayed unmatched. CDR3 amino acids: CASSQGFGQGSEAFF. CDR3 in DNA: TGTGCCAGCAGCCAAGGGTTCGGACAGGGCAGTGAAGCTTTCTTT.

The chain has TRBV30 and TRBJ1-1, with D possibly matching TRBD1 (5 bases). Germline V CDR1 and CDR2: GTSNPN, SVGIG (reference sequence). The CDR3 loop spans 14 amino acids. The V gene lost 0 bases and the J gene lost 1 base, with 9 bases spanning the gap. CDR3 DNA sequence: TGTGCCTGGAGTGTCCAGGGCAAGAACACTGAAGCTTTCTTT. Translated, it gives CAWSVQGKNTEAFF.

The chain couples TRBV18 to TRBJ2-1; 7 bases agree with TRBD2. The CDR3 is 14 residues long. Trimming removed 3 bases from V and 8 bases from J; junction bases left unmatched: 7. Germline values: CDR1 KGHSH, CDR2 LQKENI. In DNA form, the CDR3 reads TGTGCCAGCTCACCCTGGACTAGATCGGATGAGCAGTTCTTC. Translated: CASSPWTRSDEQFF.

This clone was seen a handful of times. The junction does not match germline at one end; this may be a read error. The chain has TRBV7-9 and TRBJ2-5, with D maybe TRBD2 (5 bases). The germline gives CDR1 SEHNR, CDR2 FQNEAQ (reference sequence). This CDR3 has 14 residues. Here the CDR3 DNA reads TGTGCCAGCAGCCTAGCAGGTGGGCTGGAGACCCAGTACTTC. This encodes CASSLAGGLETQYF. The whole variable domain, remainder taken from reference TRBV7-9 and TRBJ2-5, is DTGVSQNPRHKITKRGQNVTFRCDPISEHNRLYWYRQTLGQGPEFLTYFQNEAQLEKSRLLSDRFSAERPKGSFSTLEIQRTEQGDSAMYLCASSLAGGLETQYFGPGTRLLVL.

CDR3 nucleotides: TGTGCCAGCGCTTCGGGGATAGGGGAAAAACTGTTTTTT. This encodes CASASGIGEKLFF. V gene TRBV27 combines with J gene TRBJ1-4, with D unclear. Trimming shortened V by 8 bases and J by 8 bases, and 15 bases separated the two germline ends. This CDR3 is built from 13 residues. Germline V CDR1 and CDR2: MNHEY, SMNVEV (reference sequence). The full variable domain, in which reference TRBV27 and TRBJ1-4 provide the parts outside the CDR3, is EAQVTQNPRYLITVTGKKLTVTCSQNMNHEYMSWYRQDPGLGLRQIYYSMNVEVTDKGDVPEGYKVSRKEKRNFPLILESPSPNQTSLYFCASASGIGEKLFFGSGTQLSVL.

The V and J genes are TRBV5-4 and TRBJ1-5, with 9 bases aligning to TRBD1. The junction had 12 bases not matched to a gene; V was cut back by 4 bases and J by 1 base. CDR3 length equals 18 residues. CDR1 and CDR2 (germline): SGHNT, YYREEE (reference sequence). CDR3 nucleotide sequence: TGTGCCAGCAGCGGCGGACAGGGGATGTTCGGGAGCAATCAGCCCCAGCATTTT. Its protein product is CASSGGQGMFGSNQPQHF.

The chain couples TRBV5-4 to TRBJ1-1; 7 bases fit TRBD1. With 4 bases clipped from V and 3 bases from J, the junction kept 12 bases outside the gene matches. In germline, CDR1 is SGHNT, CDR2 YYREEE (reference sequence). This CDR3 is 16 amino acids long. This CDR3 reads CASSPGGQAGDTEAFF. CDR3 bases: TGTGCCAGCAGCCCGGGTGGACAGGCCGGTGACACTGAAGCTTTCTTT.

This chain connects TRBV4-3 to TRBJ2-1; 9 bases map to TRBD2. This CDR3 comprises 15 residues. Germline V gene data show CDR1 as LGHNA and CDR2 as YSLEER. After removal of 1 base from V and 3 bases from J, the junction contained 1 base not matched to a gene. The CDR3 reads CASSQASGNYNEQFF. DNA for the CDR3: TGCGCCAGCAGCCAAGCTAGCGGGAACTACAATGAGCAGTTCTTC.

This sequence joins TRBV2 and TRBJ2-3; possible D gene TRBD2, 6 bases. There are 14 residues in the CDR3. In germline, CDR1 is SNHLY, CDR2 FYNNEI. Trimming stripped 7 bases from V and 4 bases from J, with 15 bases between. The CDR3 region is CASKGQGGADTQYF. DNA of the CDR3: TGTGCCAGCAAGGGGCAGGGCGGGGCAGATACGCAGTATTTT.

V is TRBV5-1 and J is TRBJ2-7; TRBD1 matches 8 bases. The germline V gene encodes CDR1 SGHRS and CDR2 YFSETQ. V shed 2 bases, J shed 4 bases, and the junction held 2 bases outside the gene matches. The CDR3 consists of 13 residues. The CDR3 DNA reads as TGCGCCAGCAGCTTTCGGACAGGGTACGAGCAGTACTTC. It codes for CASSFRTGYEQYF.

This chain uses TRBV30 with TRBJ1-4, with 8 nucleotides matching TRBD1. The germline gives CDR1 GTSNPN, CDR2 SVGIG (reference sequence). This CDR3 has 15 amino acids. V shed 0 bases, J shed 7 bases, and the junction held 7 bases outside the gene matches. For the CDR3, the DNA is TGTGCCTGGAGTGTAGGGCAGGGGGCAGGTGAAAAACTGTTTTTT. Translation gives CAWSVGQGAGEKLFF.

V usage is TRBV6-1 and J usage is TRBJ2-2; 9 nucleotides align to TRBD2. Germline V gene lookup returns CDR1 MNHNS and CDR2 SASEGT. CDR3 length equals 18 residues. V was clipped by 2 bases and J by 6 bases; unmatched bases: 13. The CDR3 protein is CASSEFGALAGAAGELFF. The CDR3 nucleotides read TGTGCCAGCAGTGAATTCGGGGCTTTAGCGGGGGCGGCCGGGGAGCTGTTTTTT.

V gene TRBV2 combines with J gene TRBJ2-5; TRBD2 matches 8 bases. Trimming at V came to 8 bases and at J to 4 bases, leaving 12 bases not matched to a gene. The germline CDR1 and CDR2 sequences are SNHLY and FYNNEI. The CDR3 has 15 amino acids. DNA for the CDR3: TGTGCCAGCTCAAACGGCGGCCTAGCGGGAGAGACCCAGTACTTC. Protein product: CASSNGGLAGETQYF. Full variable domain (rest looked up from reference TRBV2 and TRBJ2-5): EPEVTQTPSHQVTQMGQEVILRCVPISNHLYFYWYRQILGQKVEFLVSFYNNEISEKSEIFDDQFSVERPDGSNFTLKIRSTKLEDSAMYFCASSNGGLAGETQYFGPGTRLLVL.

The CDR3 DNA follows: TGTGCCAGCAGTTCTCACGGGACAGGGCTCTTAGAAAAACTGTTTTTT. This encodes CASSSHGTGLLEKLFF. The chain uses TRBV28 and TRBJ1-4; 9 nucleotides line up with TRBD1. The CDR3 has 16 residues. From germline, CDR1 is MDHEN and CDR2 SYDVKM. The V segment lost 4 bases and the J segment 8 bases; nucleotides outside the gene matches: 11.

This clone was found once. The chain joins TRBV5-5 to TRBJ2-7, with D hard to call. The CDR3 is 14 amino acids. Germline V gene lookup returns CDR1 SGHKS and CDR2 YYEKEE (reference sequence). The germline V and J ends were trimmed by 0 bases and 3 bases, with 10 bases remaining between them. CDR3 DNA sequence: TGTGCCAGCAGCTTGGTTGGCAGAAGCTACGAGCAGTACTTC. As protein: CASSLVGRSYEQYF.

V is TRBV30 and J is TRBJ1-1, with TRBD1 as a possible D gene (5 bases). V was trimmed by 3 bases and J by 3 bases, leaving 8 bases between them. CDR3 length: 12 amino acids. The germline gives CDR1 GTSNPN, CDR2 SVGIG (reference sequence). This chain's CDR3 is CAWRRDYTEAFF. For the CDR3, the DNA is TGTGCCTGGAGGAGGGACTACACTGAAGCTTTCTTT.

J is TRBJ2-3 and V is TRBV5-6; 7 bases agree with TRBD1. This CDR3 is built from 16 residues. Germline CDR1 and CDR2: SGHDT and YYEEEE. Trimming took 3 bases from V and 0 from J; bases not matched to a gene: 7. CDR3 bases: TGTGCCAGCAGCTCTCCGGGACAGAGAAGCACAGATACGCAGTATTTT. Its protein is CASSSPGQRSTDTQYF.

The V gene is TRBV2, the J gene TRBJ1-1; D is ambiguous. The V end was cut by 7 bases, the J end by 7 bases, with 16 bases between. Per germline, CDR1 SNHLY and CDR2 FYNNEI. This CDR3 contains 13 residues. In DNA, the CDR3 is TGTGCCAGCAACGCAGGCCCCCGGTTTGAAGCTTTCTTT. Translating gives CASNAGPRFEAFF. The variable domain in full, with the rest retrieved from reference TRBV2 and TRBJ1-1, is EPEVTQTPSHQVTQMGQEVILRCVPISNHLYFYWYRQILGQKVEFLVSFYNNEISEKSEIFDDQFSVERPDGSNFTLKIRSTKLEDSAMYFCASNAGPRFEAFFGQGTRLTVV.

This clone was recorded a few times. This chain uses TRBV7-9 with TRBJ2-5; the D is unclear. V lost 1 base and J 2 bases, leaving 8 bases between the germline ends. This CDR3 comprises 14 residues. The V gene's germline CDR1 is SEHNR and CDR2 FQNEAQ (reference sequence). The CDR3 loop is CASSLGADQETQYF. The CDR3 coding sequence is TGTGCCAGCAGCTTAGGGGCAGATCAAGAGACCCAGTACTTC.

The chain recombines TRBV7-2 with TRBJ1-3; 7 bases fit TRBD1. The V and J ends lost 4 bases and 4 bases, in that order; junction bases with no gene match: 4. The V gene's germline CDR1 is SGHTA and CDR2 FQGNSA. CDR3 length: 14 residues. Here the CDR3 reads CASSSSDRGNTIYF. The CDR3 nucleotides read TGTGCCAGCAGCTCGTCGGACAGGGGAAACACCATATATTTT.

The chain employs TRBV28 and TRBJ1-1; 7 positions match TRBD1. Germline V gives CDR1 MDHEN, CDR2 SYDVKM. The CDR3 totals 16 residues. The junction had 10 bases not matched to a gene; V was cut back by 5 bases and J by 1 base. The CDR3, as DNA: TGTGCCAGCAGTACCTACCGGACAGGCTGGAACACTGAAGCTTTCTTT. This translates into CASSTYRTGWNTEAFF.